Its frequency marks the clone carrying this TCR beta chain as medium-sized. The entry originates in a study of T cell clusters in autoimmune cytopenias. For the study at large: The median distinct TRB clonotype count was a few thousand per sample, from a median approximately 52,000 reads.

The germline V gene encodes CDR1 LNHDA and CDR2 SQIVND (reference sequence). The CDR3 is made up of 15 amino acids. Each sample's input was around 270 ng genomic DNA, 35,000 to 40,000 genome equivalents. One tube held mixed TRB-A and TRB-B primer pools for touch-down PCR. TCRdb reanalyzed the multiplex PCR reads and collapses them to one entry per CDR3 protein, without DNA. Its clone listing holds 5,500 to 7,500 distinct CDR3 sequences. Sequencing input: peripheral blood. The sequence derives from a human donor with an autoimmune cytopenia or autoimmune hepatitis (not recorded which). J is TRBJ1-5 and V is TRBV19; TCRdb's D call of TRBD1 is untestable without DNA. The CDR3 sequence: CASSTGAWGNQPQHF.